Included here is one TCR beta chain sequence, with context. This CDR3 region has 14 residues. Per the germline V gene, CDR1 is SGHRS and CDR2 is YFSETQ. V lost 3 bases, J lost 7 bases, and 9 bases stayed unmatched. This record comes from a study of blood T cell repertoires in COVID-19. Study-wide context: PBMCs, B-cell-depleted T cells, or T cells were the source of the cDNA or gDNA that made up the material.

Authors' processing steps: Nucleated cell counts were estimated from reference gene primer amplification. The repertoire was sequenced with immunoSEQ multiplex PCR; TCRdb's copy has only in-frame clones and lacks some. The V and J calls and clone size are taken from that table; D and trimming were inferred from the DNA. This table holds 150,000 to 200,000 clones, about nine tenths found once. The clonotype was recovered from a man in his late teens or twenties who had recovered from COVID-19. The chain couples TRBV5-1 to TRBJ1-1, with 7 bases matching TRBD1. The specimen was peripheral blood. The CDR3 DNA sequence: TGCGCCAGCAGCTCGCCATTGGACAGGCGTGAAGCTTTCTTT. Its translation is CASSSPLDRREAFF.